This entry describes one T cell receptor (beta chain). Germline V gene sequence: CDR1 LGHNA, CDR2 YNFKEQ. The CDR3 runs to 18 residues. With 4 bases clipped from V and 0 bases from J, the junction kept 12 bases outside the gene matches. The data were taken from a study of blood T cell repertoires in COVID-19. Assay: immunoSEQ multiplex PCR; the TCRdb copy retains only in-frame clones and omits some. The repertoire consists of under 140,000 clones, with less than 85% occurring once and the leading ten covering more than 3.5%. Sample: peripheral blood. The chain recombines TRBV4-2 with TRBJ2-4; TRBD1 matches at 7 bases. This TCR was sampled from a woman of 80 years or more with acute or convalescent COVID-19. CDR3 sequence: CASSRDRARGLAKNIQYF. Here the CDR3 DNA reads TGTGCCAGCAGCCGCGACAGGGCGAGGGGGCTAGCCAAAAACATTCAGTACTTC.